These T cell receptor beta chains were read from a single sample in a study of shared clonotypes between healthy human individuals. TCRdb keeps only in-frame clones here, not all; method: immunoSEQ multiplex PCR. The sample lists roughly 1,800,000 clones; over 85% were seen once. The specimen sequenced was naive CD8+ T cells sorted from blood. The origin of the receptors is a man younger than 35 in good health. Both conserved end residues are part of each CDR3. A D gene is named only where the DNA matches it firmly. Some rows mark clone size as missing; the rest say once, few, many or name a class of expanded clone.

>TRBJ1-5|NA|TRBV5-6|NA
TGTGCCAGCAGCCCCTCTAGGCTCTATCAGCCCCAGCATTTT
CASSPSRLYQPQHF
>TRBJ2-5|NA|TRBV7-2|NA
TGTGCCAGCAGCTTAGAAGGTTGGGACCCTCAAGAGACCCAGTACTTC
CASSLEGWDPQETQYF
>TRBJ2-1|TRBD2|TRBV13|NA
TGTGCCAGCAGCTTAGGAGGTTGGGGCGGGAGCTCCTACAATGAGCAGTTCTTC
CASSLGGWGGSSYNEQFF
>TRBJ2-2|TRBD2|TRBV7-6|NA
TGTGCCAGCAGCCCGTGGACTAGCAGTACCACCGGGGAGCTGTTTTTT
CASSPWTSSTTGELFF
>TRBJ1-1|NA|TRBV6-6|once
TGTGCCAGCAGTTACGGCCGGGGAAGTGACACTGAAGCTTTCTTT
CASSYGRGSDTEAFF
>TRBJ2-7|NA|TRBV4-1|NA
TGCGCCAGCAGCCTTCGACAGGCCAGCTCCTACGAGCAGTACTTC
CASSLRQASSYEQYF
>TRBJ1-3|NA|TRBV21-1|NA
TGTGCCAGCAGCAAACTAGATTCTGGAAACACCATATATTTT
CASSKLDSGNTIYF
>TRBJ1-5|TRBD1|TRBV6-1|NA
TGTGCCAGCAGCCAGGGACAGGGGGCTACTCAGCCCCAGCATTTT
CASSQGQGATQPQHF
>TRBJ2-7|NA|TRBV4-3|NA
TGCGCCAGCAGCCAAGATCTCCCCTCTAACCTAGCATACGAGCAGTACTTC
CASSQDLPSNLAYEQYF
>TRBJ2-5|TRBD1|TRBV6-1|NA
TGTGCCAGTTTACAGGGGACCGAAGAGACCCAGTACTTC
CASLQGTEETQYF
>TRBJ2-7|NA|TRBV10-1|NA
TGCGCCAGCAGTGATTCCGGACTCTCCTACGAGCAGTACTTC
CASSDSGLSYEQYF
>TRBJ1-2|TRBD1|TRBV4-1|NA
TGCGCCAGCATGGGGACAGAAACCTATGGCTACACCTTC
CASMGTETYGYTF
>TRBJ2-7|NA|TRBV27|NA
TGTGCCAGCAGCCACCACGGGAGCTCCTACGAGCAGTACTTC
CASSHHGSSYEQYF
>TRBJ2-5|NA|TRBV28|NA
TGTGCCAGCAGTCCCTCCTGGGGGGCCCTCGGGGAGACCCAGTACTTC
CASSPSWGALGETQYF
>TRBJ2-1|TRBD2|TRBV7-9|NA
TGTGCCAGCAGCTTAGTAACGGGAGGGGTTGATGAGCAGTTCTTC
CASSLVTGGVDEQFF
>TRBJ2-7|NA|TRBV6-6|NA
TGTGCCAGCCTCAAGGGGGACCGGACCTACGAGCAGTACTTC
CASLKGDRTYEQYF
>TRBJ2-1|TRBD1|TRBV27|NA
TGTGCCAGCAGTCTACAGGGACAGGTAGACAATGAGCAGTTCTTC
CASSLQGQVDNEQFF
>TRBJ1-5|NA|TRBV2|NA
TGTGCCAGCAGTGAGGATTCAGGGGAGGGGCAGCCCCAGCATTTT
CASSEDSGEGQPQHF
>TRBJ2-2|NA|TRBV15|NA
TGTGCCACCAGCAGAGATCGTTCAGGGCGGACCGGGGAGCTGTTTTTT
CATSRDRSGRTGELFF
>TRBJ2-7|TRBD1|TRBV5-4|NA
TGTGCCAGCAGCTTTGACAGGGCCCAGGACGAGCAGTACTTC
CASSFDRAQDEQYF
>TRBJ2-5|NA|TRBV7-9|NA
TGTGCCAGCAGCTTTCCTCCCGGTCTCCAAGAGACCCAGTACTTC
CASSFPPGLQETQYF
>TRBJ2-7|NA|TRBV5-1|once
TGCGCCAGCAGCTTGGTACCGAATAGGGCCTACGAGCAGTACTTC
CASSLVPNRAYEQYF
>TRBJ2-7|TRBD1|TRBV19|NA
TGTGCCAGTAGTACCCTCATCGACAGGGGCCACGAGCAGTACTTC
CASSTLIDRGHEQYF
>TRBJ2-1|NA|TRBV9|NA
TGTGCCAGCAGCGTAACCGGGGACATCTACAATGAGCAGTTCTTC
CASSVTGDIYNEQFF
>TRBJ2-3|TRBD2|TRBV6-5|once
TGTGCCAGCAGTCAGCTAGCGGGGGGCACAGATACGCAGTATTTT
CASSQLAGGTDTQYF
>TRBJ2-2|TRBD1|TRBV27|NA
TGTGCCAGCAGTTTATCGACAGGGGGCGTCCCCGGGGAGCTGTTTTTT
CASSLSTGGVPGELFF
>TRBJ2-3|TRBD2|TRBV4-1|NA
TGCGCCAGCAGCCAAGTCCCGGGACTAGCGGGAGGAGATACGCAGTATTTT
CASSQVPGLAGGDTQYF
>TRBJ2-3|NA|TRBV29-1|NA
TGCAGCGTTGAATCCCTTGACGGGAGCGCCACAGATACGCAGTATTTT
CSVESLDGSATDTQYF
>TRBJ2-5|TRBD2|TRBV11-2|NA
TGTGCCAGCAGCTCGCTCCAACTAGCGGGAGGGCCCCCAGAGACCCAGTACTTC
CASSSLQLAGGPPETQYF
>TRBJ2-1|NA|TRBV28|NA
TGTGCCAGCAGGGAGGAGGGGGGCTCCTACAATGAGCAGTTCTTC
CASREEGGSYNEQFF
>TRBJ2-7|TRBD2|TRBV5-4|NA
TGTGCCAGCAGCTCGCCAGGGACTAGCGCCTACGAGCAGTACTTC
CASSSPGTSAYEQYF
>TRBJ2-3|NA|TRBV5-6|NA
TGTGCCAGCAGCTTAATCACAGATACGCAGTATTTT
CASSLITDTQYF
>TRBJ2-7|NA|TRBV7-2|NA
TGTGCCAGCAGCTTAGTGCCGGGGCGCCCCGAGCAGTACTTC
CASSLVPGRPEQYF
>TRBJ2-5|TRBD2|TRBV7-9|NA
TGTGCCAGCAGCTCCGAGCGGGATCCGCAAGAGACCCAGTACTTC
CASSSERDPQETQYF